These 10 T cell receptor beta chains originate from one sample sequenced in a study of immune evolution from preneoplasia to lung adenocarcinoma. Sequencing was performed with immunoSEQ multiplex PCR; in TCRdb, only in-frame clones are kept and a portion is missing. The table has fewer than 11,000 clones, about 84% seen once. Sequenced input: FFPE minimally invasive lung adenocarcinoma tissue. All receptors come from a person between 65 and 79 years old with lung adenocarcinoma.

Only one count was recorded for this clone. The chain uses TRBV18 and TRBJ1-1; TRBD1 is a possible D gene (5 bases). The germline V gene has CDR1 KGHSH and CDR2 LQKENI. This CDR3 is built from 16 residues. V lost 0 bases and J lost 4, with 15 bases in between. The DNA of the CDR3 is TGTGCCAGCTCACCACCGGGTCAAGGGGCGAGCACTGAAGCTTTCTTT. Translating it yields CASSPPGQGASTEAFF. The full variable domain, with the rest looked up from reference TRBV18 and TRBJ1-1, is NAGVMQNPRHLVRRRGQEARLRCSPMKGHSHVYWYRQLPEEGLKFMVYLQKENIIDESGMPKERFSAEFPKEGPSILRIQQVVRGDSAAYFCASSPPGQGASTEAFFGQGTRLTVV.

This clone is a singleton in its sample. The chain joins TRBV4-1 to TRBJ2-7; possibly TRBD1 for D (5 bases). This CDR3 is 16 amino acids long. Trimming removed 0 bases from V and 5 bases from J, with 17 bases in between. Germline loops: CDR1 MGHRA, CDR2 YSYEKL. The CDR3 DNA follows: TGCGCCAGCAGCCAAGAGCTCCGGCAGGGTGGCGACGAGCAGTACTTC. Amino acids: CASSQELRQGGDEQYF.

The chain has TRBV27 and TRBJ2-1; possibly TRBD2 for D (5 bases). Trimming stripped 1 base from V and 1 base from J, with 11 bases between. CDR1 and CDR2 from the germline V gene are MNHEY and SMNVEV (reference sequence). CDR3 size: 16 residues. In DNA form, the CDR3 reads TGTGCCAGCAGTTTATACGGGGTAGGTTCCTACAATGAGCAGTTCTTC. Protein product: CASSLYGVGSYNEQFF.

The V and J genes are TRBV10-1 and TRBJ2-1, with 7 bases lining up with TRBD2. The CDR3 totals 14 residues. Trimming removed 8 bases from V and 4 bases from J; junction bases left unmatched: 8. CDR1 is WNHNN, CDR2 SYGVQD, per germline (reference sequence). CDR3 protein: CASGDSGNYNEQFF. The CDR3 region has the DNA TGCGCCAGCGGAGACAGCGGGAATTACAATGAGCAGTTCTTC.

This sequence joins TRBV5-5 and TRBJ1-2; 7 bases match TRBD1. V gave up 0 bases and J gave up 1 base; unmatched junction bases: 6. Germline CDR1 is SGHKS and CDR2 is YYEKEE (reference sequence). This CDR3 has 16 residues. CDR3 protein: CASSLEGQLNNYGYTF. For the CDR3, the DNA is TGTGCCAGCAGCTTGGAGGGACAGCTGAATAACTATGGCTACACCTTC. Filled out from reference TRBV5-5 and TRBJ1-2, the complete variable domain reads DAGVTQSPTHLIKTRGQQVTLRCSPISGHKSVSWYQQVLGQGPQFIFQYYEKEERGRGNFPDRFSARQFPNYSSELNVNALLLGDSALYLCASSLEGQLNNYGYTFGSGTRLTVV.

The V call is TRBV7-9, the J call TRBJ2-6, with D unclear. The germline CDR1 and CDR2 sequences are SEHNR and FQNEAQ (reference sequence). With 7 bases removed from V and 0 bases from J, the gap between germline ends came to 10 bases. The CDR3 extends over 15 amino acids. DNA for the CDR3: TGTGCCAGCATGTCGAGCCTCTCTGGGGCCAACGTCCTGACTTTC. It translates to CASMSSLSGANVLTF.

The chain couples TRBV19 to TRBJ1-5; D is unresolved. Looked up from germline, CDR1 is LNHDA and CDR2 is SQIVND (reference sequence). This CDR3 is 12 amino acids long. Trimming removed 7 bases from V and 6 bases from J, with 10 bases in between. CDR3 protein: CASMGIGQPQHF. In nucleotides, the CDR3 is TGTGCCAGTATGGGGATTGGTCAGCCCCAGCATTTT.

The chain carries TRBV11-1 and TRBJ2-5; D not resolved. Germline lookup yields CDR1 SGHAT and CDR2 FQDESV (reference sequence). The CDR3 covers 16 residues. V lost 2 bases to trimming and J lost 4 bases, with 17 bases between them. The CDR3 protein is CASSLPQSFGGETQYF. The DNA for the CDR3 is TGTGCCAGCAGCTTACCCCAGTCTTTTGGTGGAGAGACCCAGTACTTC.

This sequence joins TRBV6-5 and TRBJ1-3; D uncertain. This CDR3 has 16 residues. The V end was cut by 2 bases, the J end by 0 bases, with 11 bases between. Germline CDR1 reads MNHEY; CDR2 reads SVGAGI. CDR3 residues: CASSYGVMNSGNTIYF. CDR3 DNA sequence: TGTGCCAGCAGTTACGGCGTAATGAACTCTGGAAACACCATATATTTT.

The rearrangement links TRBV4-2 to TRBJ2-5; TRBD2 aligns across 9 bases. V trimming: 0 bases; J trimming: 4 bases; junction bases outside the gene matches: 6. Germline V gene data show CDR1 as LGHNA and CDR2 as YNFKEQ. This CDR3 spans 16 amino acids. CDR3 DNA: TGTGCCAGCAGCCAAGAAAGTGGCGGGGGGGCAGAGACCCAGTACTTC. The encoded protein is CASSQESGGGAETQYF.